The 8 T cell receptor beta chains below all came from one sample that was sequenced in a study of blood T cells in healthy people across ages. Primed by a sample-barcoded 5' primer and a J-beta primer mix, a second PCR proceeded for roughly 6 to 12 cycles. TCRdb reprocessed the 5' RACE reads via MiXCR and lists one record per CDR3 protein. Of 600,000 or so distinct CDR3 sequences in the sample, roughly 48% were seen once. Source material: blood. The receptors shown here come from a man older than 75 in good health.

This clonotype was picked up a small number of times. V usage is TRBV7-9 and J usage is TRBJ1-4; D call uncertain. The CDR3 is 15 residues long. V gave up 5 bases and J gave up 7 bases, with 17 bases separating them. The germline V gene encodes CDR1 SEHNR and CDR2 FQNEAQ (reference sequence). CDR3 nucleotides: TGTGCCAGCAGCCGAGCCGAAGGGCTGGGTGAAAAACTGTTTTTT. Its translation is CASSRAEGLGEKLFF. Complete variable domain (other parts from reference TRBV7-9 and TRBJ1-4): DTGVSQNPRHKITKRGQNVTFRCDPISEHNRLYWYRQTLGQGPEFLTYFQNEAQLEKSRLLSDRFSAERPKGSFSTLEIQRTEQGDSAMYLCASSRAEGLGEKLFFGSGTQLSVL.

This clonotype was observed a few times. This chain uses TRBV20-1 with TRBJ2-3; D unclear. Trimming shortened V by 4 bases and J by 2 bases, and 7 bases separated the two germline ends. The CDR3 is 12 residues long. The germline V gene has CDR1 DFQATT and CDR2 SNEGSKA (reference sequence). The CDR3 DNA reads TGCAGTGCTAAGAGCACCACAGATACGCAGTATTTT. This sequence encodes CSAKSTTDTQYF.

This sequence joins TRBV20-1 and TRBJ2-5, with 9 bases fitting TRBD1. Unmatched junction bases numbered 16, after V lost 0 bases and J lost 11 bases. Germline CDR1 DFQATT, CDR2 SNEGSKA (reference sequence). This CDR3 is 16 amino acids long. Here the CDR3 DNA reads TGCAGTGCTAGAGATCCCCGAGGGACAGGGTCCCATGAGCAGTACTTC. Its translation: CSARDPRGTGSHEQYF.

V gene TRBV28 combines with J gene TRBJ2-5, with 8 positions matching TRBD1. The CDR3 length is 14 residues. Germline V CDR1 and CDR2: MDHEN, SYDVKM. The J segment lost 6 bases and the V segment lost 3 bases, leaving 6 bases of the junction unmatched. CDR3 residues: CASSLTGALKTQYF. In DNA, the CDR3 is TGTGCCAGCAGTTTGACAGGGGCACTGAAGACCCAGTACTTC.

This CDR3 is CASSFGTMNSPLHF. In DNA form, the CDR3 reads TGTGCCAGCAGCTTCGGGACGATGAATTCACCCCTCCACTTT. The gene calls are TRBV7-2 and TRBJ1-6, with TRBD1 as a possible D gene (5 bases). The CDR3 spans 14 residues. Germline CDR1 is SGHTA and CDR2 is FQGNSA. V was trimmed by 3 bases and J by 7 bases, leaving 10 bases between them.

This clonotype has a handful of counts. The chain combines TRBV10-3 with TRBJ2-3; D not resolved. CDR1 is ENHRY and CDR2 is SYGVKD in the germline V gene. The CDR3 has 12 residues. V was cut by 6 bases and J by 6 bases, with 10 bases left in between. CDR3 DNA: TGTGCCATCAGCGCCGTGGGGGATACGCAGTATTTT. It specifies CAISAVGDTQYF.

Worth noting for this clonotype: This could be a read error, since a much larger clone is one nucleotide away. V and J are TRBV6-6 and TRBJ2-5; D perhaps matches TRBD1 (6 bases). The J call may be mistaken, given a closer DNA end match to TRBJ2-7. The CDR3 contains 15 residues. Germline loops: CDR1 MNHNY, CDR2 SVGAGI (reference sequence). The CDR3 loop reads CASSTDRRSADEQYF. Written as DNA, the CDR3 is TGTGCCAGCAGTACGGACAGACGCTCAGCTGACGAGCAGTACTTC.

This rearrangement joins TRBV20-1 to TRBJ2-3; TRBD2 matches 10 bases. The CDR3 covers 14 residues. With V trimmed by 5 bases and J by 0 bases, 2 bases remained unmatched. Germline V lookup: CDR1 DFQATT, CDR2 SNEGSKA (reference sequence). The CDR3, as DNA: TGCAGTGCTTTTAGCGGGAGGAGCACAGATACGCAGTATTTT. Encoded protein: CSAFSGRSTDTQYF.